The 15 T cell receptor beta chains below all came from one sample that was sequenced in a study of a mutant IDH1 vaccine in newly diagnosed glioma. Which antigens these TCRs recognize remains unknown. Stated time point: week 11, during vaccination. Every vaccination contained 300 ug of the mutant IDH1 20-mer peptide and was paired with topical imiquimod. TCRdb keeps only in-frame clones here, not all; method: immunoSEQ multiplex PCR. The sample lists tens of thousands of clones, under 85% occurring once. This specimen was PBMCs, taken from a glioma patient whose treatment included an IDH1 peptide vaccine. These receptors came from a man younger than 45 with glioma.

The chain carries TRBV19 and TRBJ1-1; D may be TRBD1 (6 bases). Per the germline V gene, CDR1 is LNHDA and CDR2 is SQIVND (reference sequence). V shed 1 base and J shed 0 bases, with 12 bases lying between them. CDR3 length: 16 amino acids. This CDR3 reads CASSIGTAVMNTEAFF. As DNA, the CDR3 is TGTGCCAGTAGTATAGGGACAGCCGTCATGAACACTGAAGCTTTCTTT.

The genes are TRBV5-4 and TRBJ1-4, with D unresolved. Trimming removed 4 bases from V and 7 bases from J, with 8 bases in between. CDR1 and CDR2 from the germline V gene are SGHNT and YYREEE (reference sequence). The CDR3 loop spans 12 amino acids. DNA for the CDR3: TGTGCCAGCAGCCCAATGGGTGAAAAACTGTTTTTT. It encodes CASSPMGEKLFF.

The chain has TRBV4-1 and TRBJ2-7; weak D call: TRBD2 (6 bases). CDR1 is MGHRA, CDR2 YSYEKL, per germline. This CDR3 contains 12 residues. V lost 3 bases, J lost 7 bases, and 10 bases lay in between. This chain's CDR3 is CASSQSGVEQYF. The CDR3, as DNA: TGCGCCAGCAGCCAGTCGGGAGTAGAGCAGTACTTC.

V and J are TRBV7-9 and TRBJ1-2; 12 nucleotides match TRBD1. CDR3 size: 15 residues. Germline V gives CDR1 SEHNR, CDR2 FQNEAQ (reference sequence). Losses at the gene ends were 5 bases for V and 7 bases for J; bases not matched to a gene: 8. The CDR3 coding sequence is TGTGCCAGCAGCAGAGGGACAGGGGGCGCGTCTGGCTACACCTTC. Protein: CASSRGTGGASGYTF.

This chain links TRBV28 with TRBJ2-7; D is undetermined. Between the trimmed V and J ends, which lost 4 bases and 4 bases, there was a span of 5 bases. This CDR3 region has 11 residues. Germline CDR1 is MDHEN and CDR2 is SYDVKM. CDR3: CASSYHYEQYF. CDR3 coding DNA: TGTGCCAGCAGTTATCATTACGAGCAGTACTTC.

J is TRBJ2-3 and V is TRBV2; 7 positions agree with TRBD2. There are 17 residues in the CDR3. Germline assignment: CDR1 SNHLY and CDR2 FYNNEI. Trimming removed 8 bases from V and 1 base from J; junction bases left unmatched: 15. The CDR3 DNA is TGTGCCAGCCTCTCCCTTAAGAGCGGGGTGGGCACAGATACGCAGTATTTT. Amino acids: CASLSLKSGVGTDTQYF. The whole variable domain, remainder taken from reference TRBV2 and TRBJ2-3, is EPEVTQTPSHQVTQMGQEVILRCVPISNHLYFYWYRQILGQKVEFLVSFYNNEISEKSEIFDDQFSVERPDGSNFTLKIRSTKLEDSAMYFCASLSLKSGVGTDTQYFGPGTRLTVL.

The J gene is TRBJ2-4, the V gene TRBV6-1; TRBD2 aligns across 8 bases. Germline-derived CDR1 and CDR2 are MNHNS and SASEGT. The CDR3 is 14 residues long. Losses at the gene ends were 6 bases for V and 8 bases for J; bases not matched to a gene: 9. The CDR3 reads CASRVAGGADIQYF. CDR3 DNA sequence: TGTGCCAGCAGGGTCGCCGGGGGGGCGGACATTCAGTACTTC.

The DNA for the CDR3 is TGTGCCAGCTCACCACCCCAGGGGGCTCCCACAGATACGCAGTATTTT. Amino acid sequence: CASSPPQGAPTDTQYF. V usage is TRBV18 and J usage is TRBJ2-3; 8 bases are a match to TRBD1. This CDR3 comprises 16 residues. The J segment lost 2 bases and the V segment lost 0 bases, leaving 4 bases of the junction unmatched. Germline V lookup: CDR1 KGHSH, CDR2 LQKENI.

The chain is built from TRBV7-3 and TRBJ2-1; 11 bases align to TRBD2. V was pared by 5 bases and J by 6 bases, with 6 bases of the junction left unmatched. The CDR3 is 15 amino acids. Germline-derived CDR1 and CDR2 are SGHTA and FQGTGA. CDR3 bases: TGTGCCAGCAGCGTCGGGACTAGCGGAATCAATGAGCAGTTCTTC. Protein product: CASSVGTSGINEQFF.

The rearrangement uses TRBV27 and TRBJ1-6; 10 positions match TRBD1. Germline CDR1 and CDR2: MNHEY and SMNVEV (reference sequence). This CDR3 region has 15 residues. The J segment lost 7 bases and the V segment lost 8 bases, leaving 8 bases of the junction unmatched. CDR3 amino acids: CASYWGTGENSPLHF. CDR3 nucleotide sequence: TGTGCCAGCTACTGGGGGACAGGGGAAAATTCACCCCTCCACTTT.

With respect to this clone: Other DNA sequences in the sample encode the same CDR3. The rearrangement links TRBV7-3 to TRBJ2-5; the D gene is possibly TRBD1 (5 bases). The CDR3 has 15 residues. Germline V lookup: CDR1 SGHTA, CDR2 FQGTGA. V lost 5 bases to trimming and J lost 1 base, with 14 bases between them. The CDR3 spells CASSKFPTAQETQYF. CDR3 coding DNA: TGTGCCAGCAGCAAGTTCCCGACAGCCCAAGAGACCCAGTACTTC.

The chain combines TRBV5-4 with TRBJ1-6; no firm D call. V was shortened by 6 bases and J by 3 bases, with 10 bases between the two germline ends. CDR1 SGHNT and CDR2 YYREEE come from the germline V gene (reference sequence). The CDR3 covers 14 residues. CDR3 in DNA: TGTGCCAGCACCCAGGCCGGCTATAATTCACCCCTCCACTTT. Protein sequence: CASTQAGYNSPLHF.

This chain joins TRBV19 and TRBJ1-5; D uncertain. The CDR3 extends over 14 amino acids. Looked up from germline, CDR1 is LNHDA and CDR2 is SQIVND (reference sequence). Trimming cost V 3 bases and J 2 bases, with 8 bases left between them. In nucleotides, the CDR3 is TGTGCCAGTAGTATCACCGGGGGCAATCAGCCCCAGCATTTT. This sequence encodes CASSITGGNQPQHF.

This CDR3 reads CASSLMPREQYF. As DNA, the CDR3 is TGTGCCAGCAGCCTTATGCCCCGCGAGCAGTACTTC. V and J are TRBV7-9 and TRBJ2-7; D is unclear. The germline V gene has CDR1 SEHNR and CDR2 FQNEAQ (reference sequence). Trimming shortened V by 5 bases and J by 6 bases, and 11 bases separated the two germline ends. There are 12 residues in the CDR3.

This chain links TRBV5-8 with TRBJ1-4, with a tentative D call TRBD1 (5 bases). CDR3 length: 14 residues. V was pared by 3 bases and J by 7 bases, with 13 bases between. Germline CDR1 reads SGHTS; CDR2 reads YDEGEE. The CDR3 DNA reads as TGTGCCAGCAGCTGGGGAAGGGGAAGTGAAAAACTGTTTTTT. Translated, it gives CASSWGRGSEKLFF.